Detailed here is one T cell receptor (beta chain). As yet, its antigen is unknown. Time point noted: week 5, during vaccination. A 20-mer mutant IDH1 peptide at 300 ug was injected subcutaneously with topical imiquimod. Each tumor in the donors was a new WHO grade 3 or 4 astrocytoma, IDH1-mutant and ATRX-lost. TCRdb's copy holds only in-frame clones and misses some; the assay was immunoSEQ multiplex PCR. The sample records over 45,000 clones, around 80% being singletons. This entry comes from a study of a mutant IDH1 vaccine in newly diagnosed glioma. Study-wide results and limits: Seemingly, top peripheral T cell clonotype changes bore no relation to pseudoprogression.

CDR1 and CDR2 (germline): SGHRS, YFSETQ. This CDR3 comprises 14 residues. V shed 4 bases and J shed 4 bases, with 12 bases lying between them. The rearrangement joins TRBV5-1 to TRBJ2-1; D is perhaps TRBD1 (5 bases). The sequencing here drew on PBMCs, taken from a glioma patient whose treatment included an IDH1 peptide vaccine. The receptor's source is a young man with glioma. CDR3 nucleotide sequence: TGCGCCAGCAGCAAATCAGACAGTTACAATGAGCAGTTCTTC. Protein sequence: CASSKSDSYNEQFF.